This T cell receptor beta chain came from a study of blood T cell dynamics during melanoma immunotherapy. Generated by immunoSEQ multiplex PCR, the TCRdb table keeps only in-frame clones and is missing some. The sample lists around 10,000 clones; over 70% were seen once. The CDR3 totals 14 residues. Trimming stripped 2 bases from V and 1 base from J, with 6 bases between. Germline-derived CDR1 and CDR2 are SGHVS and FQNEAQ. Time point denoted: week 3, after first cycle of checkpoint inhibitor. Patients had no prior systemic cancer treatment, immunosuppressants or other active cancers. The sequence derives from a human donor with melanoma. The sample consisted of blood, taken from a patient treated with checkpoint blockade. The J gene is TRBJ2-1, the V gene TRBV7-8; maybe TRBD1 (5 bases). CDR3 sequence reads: CASSLQGSYNEQFF. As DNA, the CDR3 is TGTGCCAGCAGCTTACAGGGTTCCTACAATGAGCAGTTCTTC.